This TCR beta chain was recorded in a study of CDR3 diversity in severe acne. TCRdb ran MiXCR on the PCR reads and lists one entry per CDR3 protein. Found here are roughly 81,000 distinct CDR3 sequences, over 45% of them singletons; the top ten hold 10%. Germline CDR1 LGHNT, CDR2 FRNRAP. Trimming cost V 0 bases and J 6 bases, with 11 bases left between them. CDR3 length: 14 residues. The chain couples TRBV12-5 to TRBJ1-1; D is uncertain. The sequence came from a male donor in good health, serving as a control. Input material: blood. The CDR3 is CASGLVFGFSEAFF. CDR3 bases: TGTGCTAGTGGTTTGGTATTTGGTTTCTCTGAAGCTTTCTTT.